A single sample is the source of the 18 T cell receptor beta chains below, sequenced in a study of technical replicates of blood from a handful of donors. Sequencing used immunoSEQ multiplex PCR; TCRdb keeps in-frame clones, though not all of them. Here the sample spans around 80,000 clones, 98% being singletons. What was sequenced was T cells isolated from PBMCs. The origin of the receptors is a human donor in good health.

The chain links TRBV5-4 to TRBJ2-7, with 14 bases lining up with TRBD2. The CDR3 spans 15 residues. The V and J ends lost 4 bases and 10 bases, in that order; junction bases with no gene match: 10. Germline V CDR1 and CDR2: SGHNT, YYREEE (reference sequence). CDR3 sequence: CASSPAPGLAGEQYF. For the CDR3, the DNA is TGTGCCAGCAGCCCCGCCCCGGGACTAGCGGGGGAACAGTACTTC.

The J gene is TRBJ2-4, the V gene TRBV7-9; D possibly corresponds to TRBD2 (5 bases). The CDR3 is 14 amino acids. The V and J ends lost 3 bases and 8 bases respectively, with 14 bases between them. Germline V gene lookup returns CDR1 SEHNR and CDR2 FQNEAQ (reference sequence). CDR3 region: CASSFESTRDIQYF. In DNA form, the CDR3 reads TGTGCCAGCAGCTTCGAATCTACGAGGGACATTCAGTACTTC.

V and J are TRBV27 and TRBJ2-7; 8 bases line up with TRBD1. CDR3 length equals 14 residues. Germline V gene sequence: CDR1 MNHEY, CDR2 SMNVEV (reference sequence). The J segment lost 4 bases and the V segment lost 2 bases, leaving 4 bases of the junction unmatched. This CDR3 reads CASSLGQGLYEQYF. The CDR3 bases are TGTGCCAGCAGTTTAGGACAGGGTCTTTACGAGCAGTACTTC.

The CDR3 sequence: CSVEDPRGFGETQYF. The DNA for the CDR3 is TGCAGCGTTGAAGATCCCCGAGGGTTTGGCGAGACCCAGTACTTC. The chain combines TRBV29-1 with TRBJ2-5; a weak D match, TRBD2 (5 bases). CDR1 is SQVTM and CDR2 is ANQGSEA in the germline V gene. The length of the CDR3 is 15 residues. V was shortened by 0 bases and J by 5 bases, with 16 bases between the two germline ends.

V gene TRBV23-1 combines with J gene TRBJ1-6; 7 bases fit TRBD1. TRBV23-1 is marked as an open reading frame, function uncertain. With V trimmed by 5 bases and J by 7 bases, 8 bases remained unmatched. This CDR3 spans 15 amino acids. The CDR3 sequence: CASSWRQGENSPLHF. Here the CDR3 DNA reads TGCGCCAGCAGTTGGCGACAGGGAGAGAATTCACCCCTCCACTTT.

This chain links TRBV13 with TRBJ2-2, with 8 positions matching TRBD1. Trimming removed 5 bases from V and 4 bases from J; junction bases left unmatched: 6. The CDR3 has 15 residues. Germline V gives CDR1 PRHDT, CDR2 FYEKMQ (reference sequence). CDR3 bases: TGTGCCAGCAGCCCGGACAGGGCGGGCACCGGGGAGCTGTTTTTT. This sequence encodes CASSPDRAGTGELFF.

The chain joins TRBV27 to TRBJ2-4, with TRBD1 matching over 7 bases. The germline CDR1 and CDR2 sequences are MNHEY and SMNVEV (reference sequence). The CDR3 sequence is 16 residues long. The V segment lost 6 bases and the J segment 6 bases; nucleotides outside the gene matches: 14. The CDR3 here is CASSSLRRQGGNIQYF. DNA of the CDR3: TGTGCCAGCAGCAGTCTCCGCCGACAGGGCGGAAACATTCAGTACTTC.

The CDR3 nucleotides are TGTGCCAGCAGCTACCAACACCGCACTGAAGCTTTCTTT. This sequence encodes CASSYQHRTEAFF. The chain carries TRBV7-6 and TRBJ1-1; D ambiguous. Per germline, CDR1 SGHVS and CDR2 FNYEAQ. Trimming took off 4 bases at V and 4 bases at J, with 10 bases between the two ends. This CDR3 has 13 residues.

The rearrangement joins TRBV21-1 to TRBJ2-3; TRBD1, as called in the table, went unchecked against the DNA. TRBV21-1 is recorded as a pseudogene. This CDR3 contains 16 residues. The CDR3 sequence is CASSKEEGGAADTQYF. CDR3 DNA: TGTGCCAGCAGCAAAGAGGAAGGGGGCGCCGCAGATACGCAGTATTTT.

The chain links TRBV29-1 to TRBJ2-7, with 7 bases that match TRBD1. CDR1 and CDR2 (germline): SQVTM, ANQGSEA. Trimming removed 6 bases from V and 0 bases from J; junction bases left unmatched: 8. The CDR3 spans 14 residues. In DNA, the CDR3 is TGCAGCGTCGTGGACAGGTTAAGCTCCTACGAGCAGTACTTC. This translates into CSVVDRLSSYEQYF.

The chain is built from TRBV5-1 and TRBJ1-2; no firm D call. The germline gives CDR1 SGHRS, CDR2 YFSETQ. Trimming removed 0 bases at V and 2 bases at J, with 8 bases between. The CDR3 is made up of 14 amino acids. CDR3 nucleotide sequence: TGCGCCAGCAGCTTGGCCTCAGTCAACTATGGCTACACCTTC. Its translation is CASSLASVNYGYTF.

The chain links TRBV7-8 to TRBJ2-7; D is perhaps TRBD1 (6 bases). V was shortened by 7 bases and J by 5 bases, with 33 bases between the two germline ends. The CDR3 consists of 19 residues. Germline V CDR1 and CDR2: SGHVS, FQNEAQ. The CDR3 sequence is CASTLIMAERGGRIHEQYF. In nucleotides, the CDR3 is TGTGCCAGCACCCTGATAATGGCCGAGAGAGGGGGTAGAATCCACGAGCAGTACTTC.

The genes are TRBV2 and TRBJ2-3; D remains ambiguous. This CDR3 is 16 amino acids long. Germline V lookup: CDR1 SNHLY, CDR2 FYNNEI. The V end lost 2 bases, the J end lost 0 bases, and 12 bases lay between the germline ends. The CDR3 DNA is TGTGCCAGCAGTGAAATGGTTGGAGCTAGCACAGATACGCAGTATTTT. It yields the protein CASSEMVGASTDTQYF.

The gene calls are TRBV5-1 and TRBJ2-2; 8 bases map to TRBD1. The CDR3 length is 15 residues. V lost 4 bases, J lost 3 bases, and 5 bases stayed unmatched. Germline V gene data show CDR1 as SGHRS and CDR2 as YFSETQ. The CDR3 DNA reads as TGCGCCAGCAGCCTAAGGGGACAGGACACCGGGGAGCTGTTTTTT. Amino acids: CASSLRGQDTGELFF.

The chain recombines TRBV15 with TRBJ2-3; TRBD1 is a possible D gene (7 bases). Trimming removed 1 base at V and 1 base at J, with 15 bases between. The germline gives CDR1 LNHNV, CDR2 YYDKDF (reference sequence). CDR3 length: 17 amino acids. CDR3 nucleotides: TGTGCCACCAGCAGAGCCAGGGCGGGACAGCGCACAGATACGCAGTATTTT. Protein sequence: CATSRARAGQRTDTQYF. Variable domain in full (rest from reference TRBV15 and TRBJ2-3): DAMVIQNPRYQVTQFGKPVTLSCSQTLNHNVMYWYQQKSSQAPKLLFHYYDKDFNNEADTPDNFQSRRPNTSFCFLDIRSPGLGDTAMYLCATSRARAGQRTDTQYFGPGTRLTVL.

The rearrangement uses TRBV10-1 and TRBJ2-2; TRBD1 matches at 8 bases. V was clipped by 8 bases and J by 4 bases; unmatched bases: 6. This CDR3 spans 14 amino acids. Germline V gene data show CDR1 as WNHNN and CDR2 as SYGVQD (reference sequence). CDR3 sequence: CASSGTGGTGELFF. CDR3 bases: TGCGCCAGCTCGGGGACAGGCGGCACCGGGGAGCTGTTTTTT.

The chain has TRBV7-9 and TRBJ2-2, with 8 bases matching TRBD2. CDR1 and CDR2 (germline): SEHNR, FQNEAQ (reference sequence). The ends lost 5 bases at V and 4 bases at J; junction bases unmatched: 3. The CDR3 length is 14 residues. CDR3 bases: TGTGCCAGCAGCGATACTAGCGGCACCGGGGAGCTGTTTTTT. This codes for CASSDTSGTGELFF.

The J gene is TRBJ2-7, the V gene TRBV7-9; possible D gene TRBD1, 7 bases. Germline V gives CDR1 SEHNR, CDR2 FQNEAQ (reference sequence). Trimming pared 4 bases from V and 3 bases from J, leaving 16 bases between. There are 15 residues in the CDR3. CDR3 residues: CASSSGGPGFYEQYF. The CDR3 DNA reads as TGTGCCAGCAGCTCAGGGGGGCCGGGGTTCTACGAGCAGTACTTC. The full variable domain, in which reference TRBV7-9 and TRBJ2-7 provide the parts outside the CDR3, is DTGVSQNPRHKITKRGQNVTFRCDPISEHNRLYWYRQTLGQGPEFLTYFQNEAQLEKSRLLSDRFSAERPKGSFSTLEIQRTEQGDSAMYLCASSSGGPGFYEQYFGPGTRLTVT.